Presented here are 25 T cell receptor beta chains from one specimen sequenced in a study of identical twins. TCRdb fed the 5' RACE reads into MiXCR, producing one record per CDR3 protein. This table holds about 190,000 distinct CDR3 sequences, about a sixth found once. This sample was shared with a second study, whose subject was T cells expressing NK-cell markers.

What was sequenced was CD8+ T cells sorted from blood. Receptor source: a woman under 30 in good health.

This clonotype was recorded many times. V is TRBV12-3 or TRBV12-4 and J is TRBJ2-2; no definite D call. Trimming left V 7 bases short and J 7 bases short, with 13 bases between. The CDR3 runs to 13 residues. The CDR3 DNA reads TGTGCCAGCACCCCTTTCGAAGTCGGGGAGCTGTTTTTT. Its protein is CASTPFEVGELFF.

In its sample, this clonotype was seen a few times. The chain has TRBV7-6 and TRBJ2-3, with D perhaps matching TRBD1 or TRBD2 (6 bases each). Deletions cut 1 base from V and 4 bases from J, with 12 bases between. Germline CDR1 SGHVS, CDR2 FNYEAQ. The CDR3 is 15 amino acids. CDR3: CASSLVGGLPDTQYF. The CDR3 DNA reads TGTGCCAGCAGCTTAGTGGGGGGCCTCCCAGATACGCAGTATTTT.

The rearrangement links TRBV5-4 to TRBJ2-1; a possible D gene is TRBD2 (7 bases). Trimming pared 2 bases from V and 8 bases from J, leaving 23 bases between. Germline V gene lookup returns CDR1 SGHNT and CDR2 YYREEE (reference sequence). The CDR3 totals 17 residues. The CDR3 region is CASSFELPSGSGDEQFF. The CDR3 nucleotides are TGTGCCAGCAGCTTTGAATTACCTAGCGGTTCAGGGGATGAGCAGTTCTTC.

The chain uses TRBV4-3 and TRBJ2-7; TRBD2 matches at 7 bases. This CDR3 has 13 amino acids. V lost 4 bases, J lost 5 bases, and 5 bases stayed unmatched. Per the germline V gene, CDR1 is LGHNA and CDR2 is YSLEER. CDR3 protein: CASSPTGGDEQYF. The DNA of the CDR3 is TGCGCCAGCAGCCCAACGGGGGGTGACGAGCAGTACTTC.

This rearrangement joins TRBV12-3 or TRBV12-4 to TRBJ2-2; the D gene is possibly TRBD2 (6 bases). V lost 5 bases, J lost 6 bases, and 10 bases lay in between. The CDR3 loop spans 13 amino acids. CDR3 in amino acids: CASSPWGAGELFF. Written as DNA, the CDR3 is TGTGCCAGCAGTCCGTGGGGGGCCGGGGAGCTGTTTTTT.

The chain carries TRBV13 and TRBJ2-1, with D unresolved. The CDR3 runs to 15 residues. Germline values: CDR1 PRHDT, CDR2 FYEKMQ (reference sequence). With 4 bases removed from V and 0 bases from J, the gap between germline ends came to 10 bases. Written as DNA, the CDR3 is TGTGCCAGCAGCTCTCTGGAGAGCTCCTACAATGAGCAGTTCTTC. Its translation: CASSSLESSYNEQFF.

The chain is built from TRBV7-2 and TRBJ2-2; D is undetermined. Per germline, CDR1 SGHTA and CDR2 FQGNSA. The CDR3 totals 14 residues. The V gene lost 3 bases and the J gene lost 1 base, with 6 bases spanning the gap. CDR3 sequence: CASSFLGNTGELFF. DNA of the CDR3: TGTGCCAGCAGCTTTTTAGGGAACACCGGGGAGCTGTTTTTT.

This clonotype has ten or more counts. This CDR3 reads CASSFRGRDEQYF. CDR3 nucleotides: TGCGCCAGCAGCTTCAGGGGGCGGGACGAGCAGTACTTC. The gene calls are TRBV5-1 and TRBJ2-7; 8 bases line up with TRBD1. This CDR3 is built from 13 residues. Germline CDR1 is SGHRS and CDR2 is YFSETQ. Trimming removed 2 bases from V and 5 bases from J; junction bases left unmatched: 3.

This clonotype was detected only once. The chain recombines TRBV27 with TRBJ2-1; D remains unclear. The CDR3 is 15 amino acids. Per germline, CDR1 MNHEY and CDR2 SMNVEV (reference sequence). V lost 2 bases to trimming and J lost 3 bases, with 11 bases between them. Here the CDR3 reads CASSLGQNFYNEQFF. DNA for the CDR3: TGTGCCAGCAGTTTAGGCCAGAACTTCTACAATGAGCAGTTCTTC.

V usage is TRBV5-6 and J usage is TRBJ1-1, with 8 bases matching TRBD1. V shed 0 bases and J 3 bases; nucleotides not matched to a gene: 4. Looked up from germline, CDR1 is SGHDT and CDR2 is YYEEEE. CDR3 length: 15 residues. The CDR3 is CASSLVTTGDTEAFF. The CDR3 DNA is TGTGCCAGCAGCTTGGTGACGACAGGGGACACTGAAGCTTTCTTT.

There are a few counts of this clonotype. V is TRBV14 and J is TRBJ2-7; D ambiguous. The CDR3 runs 17 residues. V was clipped by 3 bases and J by 12 bases, with 30 bases between them. Germline V gives CDR1 SGHDN, CDR2 FVKESK. The CDR3 here is CASSHPNQRGWPFKRYF. DNA of the CDR3: TGTGCCAGCAGCCACCCAAACCAACGTGGCTGGCCCTTTAAGCGGTACTTC.

The chain carries TRBV7-6 and TRBJ2-7, with unresolved D. Germline CDR1 reads SGHVS; CDR2 reads FNYEAQ. The CDR3 extends over 13 amino acids. V lost 5 bases to trimming and J lost 2 bases, with 10 bases between them. In nucleotides, the CDR3 is TGTGCCAGCAGCACCGACATTACCTACGAGCAGTACTTC. Translated, it gives CASSTDITYEQYF.

This clonotype showed up just a few times. V is TRBV10-2 and J is TRBJ2-3; D possibly corresponds to TRBD1 (6 bases). The CDR3 runs to 14 residues. V was clipped by 10 bases and J by 4 bases, with 18 bases between them. The germline gives CDR1 WSHSY, CDR2 SAAADI. DNA of the CDR3: TGCGCCATAACAGGGTCAAGTCGGGCAGATACGCAGTATTTT. Amino acids: CAITGSSRADTQYF.

In this sample, this clonotype turned up a few times. A junction boundary mismatches the germline segment, possibly from a read error. The V and J genes are TRBV3-1 and TRBJ1-1; D is uncertain. From germline, CDR1 is LGHDT and CDR2 YNNKEL (reference sequence). The CDR3 loop spans 13 amino acids. The CDR3 spells CASSQGEYGEPFF. CDR3 DNA: TGTGCCAGCAGCCAAGGGGAATACGGTGAACCTTTCTTT.

This clonotype was counted a few times. The chain carries TRBV15 and TRBJ2-7, with 7 bases identical to TRBD1. J was trimmed by 2 bases and V by 4 bases; bases with no gene match: 8. Per the germline V gene, CDR1 is LNHNV and CDR2 is YYDKDF (reference sequence). The CDR3 is 15 residues long. The CDR3, as DNA: TGTGCCACCAGCATGACCCCGGGACAGACCTACGAGCAGTACTTC. This codes for CATSMTPGQTYEQYF. Variable domain in full (rest from reference TRBV15 and TRBJ2-7): DAMVIQNPRYQVTQFGKPVTLSCSQTLNHNVMYWYQQKSSQAPKLLFHYYDKDFNNEADTPDNFQSRRPNTSFCFLDIRSPGLGDTAMYLCATSMTPGQTYEQYFGPGTRLTVT.

The CDR3, as DNA: TGTGCCAGCAGTTTATTCAAACGGGACCGAACACCACCACGGGGTGAGCAGTTCTTC. Protein product: CASSLFKRDRTPPRGEQFF. The chain employs TRBV28 and TRBJ2-1; D is tentatively TRBD1 or TRBD2 (5 bases each). The germline V gene encodes CDR1 MDHEN and CDR2 SYDVKM. The CDR3 totals 19 residues. V was trimmed by 1 base and J by 9 bases, leaving 28 bases between them.

The chain combines TRBV6-1 with TRBJ2-1, with TRBD2 matching over 7 bases. The germline V gene encodes CDR1 MNHNS and CDR2 SASEGT. CDR3 length: 12 residues. V shed 1 base, J shed 15 bases, and the junction held 6 bases outside the gene matches. CDR3 loop: CASSEESGGMFF. For the CDR3, the DNA is TGTGCCAGCAGTGAAGAGTCGGGGGGTATGTTCTTC.

This chain links TRBV2 with TRBJ2-7; 9 positions agree with TRBD1. Germline V gene sequence: CDR1 SNHLY, CDR2 FYNNEI. The CDR3 runs 14 residues. J was trimmed by 6 bases and V by 8 bases; bases with no gene match: 11. CDR3 sequence: CASDNRGLISEQYF. DNA for the CDR3: TGTGCCAGCGACAACAGGGGGCTGATCTCCGAGCAGTACTTC.

This clonotype has a handful of counts. The rearrangement links TRBV3-1 to TRBJ2-1; D is uncertain. V lost 2 bases and J lost 7, with 12 bases in between. CDR3 length equals 14 residues. Germline V gene sequence: CDR1 LGHDT, CDR2 YNNKEL (reference sequence). CDR3 sequence (DNA): TGTGCCAGCAGCCAATATCGAGGTTGGAATGAGCAGTTCTTC. It yields the protein CASSQYRGWNEQFF.

The V and J genes are TRBV7-9 and TRBJ2-3; TRBD2 is a possible D gene (5 bases). This CDR3 spans 16 amino acids. The germline V gene encodes CDR1 SEHNR and CDR2 FQNEAQ (reference sequence). The V gene lost 7 bases and the J gene lost 0 bases, with 17 bases spanning the gap. CDR3 sequence reads: CASIAAGGPSTDTQYF. For the CDR3, the DNA is TGTGCCAGCATAGCCGCAGGCGGGCCTAGCACAGATACGCAGTATTTT.

This clonotype was detected only a few times. J is TRBJ2-2 and V is TRBV24-1; D tentatively reads TRBD1 or TRBD2 (5 bases each). V shed 4 bases and J shed 0 bases, with 14 bases lying between them. Germline assignment: CDR1 KGHDR and CDR2 SFDVKD. The CDR3 runs 17 residues. This CDR3 reads CATSEEGTVTNTGELFF. In DNA, the CDR3 is TGTGCCACCAGTGAAGAAGGGACGGTGACGAACACCGGGGAGCTGTTTTTT.

J is TRBJ2-5 and V is TRBV12-3 or TRBV12-4; D assignment may be TRBD1 or TRBD2 (5 bases each). The V end lost 5 bases, the J end lost 2 bases, and 15 bases lay between the germline ends. The CDR3 sequence is 15 residues long. CDR3 loop: CASSITGTPQETQYF. CDR3 bases: TGTGCCAGCAGTATTACCGGGACGCCTCAAGAGACCCAGTACTTC.

This clonotype was seen a few times. The J gene is TRBJ2-7, the V gene TRBV7-9; 8 bases match TRBD1. There are 14 residues in the CDR3. Germline V gene sequence: CDR1 SEHNR, CDR2 FQNEAQ (reference sequence). V was pared by 5 bases and J by 3 bases, with 6 bases of the junction left unmatched. This CDR3 reads CASSRDGQGYEQYF. CDR3 nucleotides: TGTGCCAGCAGCAGGGACGGACAGGGCTACGAGCAGTACTTC.

This clonotype occurred a few times. The chain is built from TRBV20-1 and TRBJ2-7; possible D gene TRBD2, 6 bases. The CDR3 length is 14 residues. The germline V gene encodes CDR1 DFQATT and CDR2 SNEGSKA (reference sequence). With 3 bases removed from V and 4 bases from J, the gap between germline ends came to 16 bases. The CDR3 here is CSARSEGSSYEQYF. CDR3 in DNA: TGCAGTGCTAGGTCGGAGGGTAGTTCTTACGAGCAGTACTTC.

The rearrangement joins TRBV7-9 to TRBJ2-7; D may be TRBD1 (5 bases). The CDR3 spans 13 residues. V was trimmed by 8 bases and J by 2 bases, leaving 13 bases between them. Germline V gene lookup returns CDR1 SEHNR and CDR2 FQNEAQ (reference sequence). Here the CDR3 reads CASEDNRTYEQYF. The CDR3 DNA reads TGTGCCAGCGAGGACAATAGGACCTACGAGCAGTACTTC.